This T cell receptor beta chain originates from a study of T cells in Graves' hyperthyroidism and ophthalmopathy. The V end lost 1 base, the J end lost 3 bases, and 3 bases lay between the germline ends. The germline CDR1 and CDR2 sequences are LNHDA and SQIVND (reference sequence). The length of the CDR3 is 12 residues. The CDR3 regions of TCR beta were amplified from RNA transcripts. During a first-round RT-PCR of the TCR CDR3, the HTBI primer set was used. Via MiXCR, TCRdb re-called the multiplex PCR reads, giving one row per CDR3 protein. This table has fewer than 850,000 distinct CDR3 sequences, around 16% appearing once.

This TCR was sampled from a man aged 45 to 65 with Graves' hyperthyroidism. Sequenced input: blood. This chain uses TRBV19 with TRBJ2-5; no clear D gene. The CDR3 loop is CASSIGEETQYF. For the CDR3, the DNA is TGTGCCAGTAGTATAGGCGAAGAGACCCAGTACTTC.